This entry is about one T cell receptor (beta chain). Its antigen remains unidentified. The sample belongs to a study of T-cell memory formation after mild COVID-19. Study conclusions and caveats: The finding that pre-infection memory included some responding clones suggested that cross-reactive memory joined. Of the contracting clones, CD4+ ones lay mainly in CM and EM, and CD8+ ones in EMRA.

Each CDR3 protein is one row after TCRdb ran MiXCR on the 5' RACE reads. The table records around 450,000 distinct CDR3 sequences, 20% of them present only once. CDR3 length equals 16 residues. Germline CDR1 is SGHAT and CDR2 is FQNNGV. The V gene lost 1 base and the J gene lost 1 base, with 10 bases spanning the gap. This sequence originates from an adult woman who had mild COVID-19 (a few samples of this study predate the infection). Cell type and time point are not known. This chain uses TRBV11-2 with TRBJ2-2, with D tentatively TRBD1 (6 bases). Sequencing used PBMCs or a T cell subset sorted from them (not recorded which). The CDR3 DNA reads as TGTGCCAGCAGCTTAGGTACAGGGCTGAACACCGGGGAGCTGTTTTTT. This encodes CASSLGTGLNTGELFF.